The 11 T cell receptor beta chains below were found in one sample sequenced in a study of STAT5B mutations in CD4+ large granular lymphocyte leukemia. The method was immunoSEQ multiplex PCR; TCRdb's version includes in-frame clones alone and lacks a portion of them. The sample has some 23,000 clones; over 60% are singletons. Sequencing was done on a sample of CD4+ T cells from blood buffy coats. The receptors derive from a human donor in good health.

The rearrangement joins TRBV2 to TRBJ1-1, with TRBD1 as a possible D gene (5 bases). This CDR3 is built from 14 residues. Germline V gene data show CDR1 as SNHLY and CDR2 as FYNNEI. V dropped 3 bases and J dropped 8 bases, with 16 bases sitting between them. The CDR3 DNA sequence: TGTGCCAGCAGTGAGGGGGGGAGGGGCCGAGAAGCTTTCTTT. This gives the protein CASSEGGRGREAFF.

The V gene is TRBV5-8, the J gene TRBJ1-4; D is undetermined. In germline, CDR1 is SGHTS, CDR2 YDEGEE. Trimming shortened V by 0 bases and J by 6 bases, and 9 bases separated the two germline ends. The CDR3 length is 14 residues. The CDR3, as DNA: TGTGCCAGCAGCTTGGGAGGGTTGGATGAAAAACTGTTTTTT. It yields the protein CASSLGGLDEKLFF.

The rearrangement joins TRBV28 to TRBJ2-1; D unclear. Germline V gene sequence: CDR1 MDHEN, CDR2 SYDVKM. The CDR3 runs to 17 residues. Deletions cut 4 bases from V and 0 bases from J, with 16 bases between. Written as DNA, the CDR3 is TGTGCCAGCAGTTCCCACCCCTCTTATTTCTCCTACAATGAGCAGTTCTTC. It codes for CASSSHPSYFSYNEQFF.

The chain is built from TRBV11-3 and TRBJ1-4; 8 positions match TRBD1. The J segment lost 7 bases and the V segment lost 5 bases, leaving 6 bases of the junction unmatched. Germline V gives CDR1 SGHNT, CDR2 YENEEA. This CDR3 has 14 amino acids. The DNA for the CDR3 is TGTGCCAGCAGCGCAAGGACAGGGTGTGAAAAACTGTTTTTT. Translating gives CASSARTGCEKLFF.

This chain uses TRBV29-1 with TRBJ2-1; weak D call: TRBD2 (6 bases). From germline, CDR1 is SQVTM and CDR2 ANQGSEA. The germline V and J ends were trimmed by 2 bases and 5 bases, with 10 bases remaining between them. The CDR3 is 13 amino acids. Written as DNA, the CDR3 is TGCAGCGTTGAAAGGACTACCGACAATGAGCAGTTCTTC. It codes for CSVERTTDNEQFF.

The chain employs TRBV6-6 and TRBJ2-7, with 10 bases identical to TRBD2. Germline assignment: CDR1 MNHNY and CDR2 SVGAGI (reference sequence). This CDR3 is built from 15 residues. V was pared by 5 bases and J by 4 bases, with 8 bases of the junction left unmatched. The CDR3 region is CASSPGLAVLYEQYF. CDR3 DNA sequence: TGTGCCAGCAGTCCAGGACTAGCGGTCCTGTACGAGCAGTACTTC.

This clone was picked up one time. The genes are TRBV19 and TRBJ2-3; D unresolved. CDR3 length: 14 residues. Germline CDR1 and CDR2: LNHDA and SQIVND (reference sequence). V dropped 7 bases and J dropped 4 bases, with 15 bases sitting between them. For the CDR3, the DNA is TGTGCCAGTAATAGGGATCCTGGAGCAGATACGCAGTATTTT. This encodes CASNRDPGADTQYF.

The chain combines TRBV25-1 with TRBJ2-1; possible D gene TRBD1, 6 bases. There are 16 residues in the CDR3. The V end was cut by 6 bases, the J end by 4 bases, with 19 bases between. Germline assignment: CDR1 MGHDK and CDR2 SYGVNS. CDR3 coding DNA: TGTGCCAGCAGGGGAACAGGGCCGGTTGCGTACAATGAGCAGTTCTTC. It specifies CASRGTGPVAYNEQFF.

For this clone: The same CDR3 is also encoded by other DNA sequences in this sample. The rearrangement joins TRBV6-6 to TRBJ2-3; D unclear. Germline loops: CDR1 MNHNY, CDR2 SVGAGI (reference sequence). This CDR3 contains 12 residues. Trimming cost V 6 bases and J 4 bases, with 8 bases left between them. DNA for the CDR3: TGTGCCAGCAGGCCTGTCGCAGATACGCAGTATTTT. It encodes CASRPVADTQYF.

This clone has only one observation. The J gene is TRBJ2-1, the V gene TRBV30; the match to TRBD2 covers 9 bases. Per the germline V gene, CDR1 is GTSNPN and CDR2 is SVGIG (reference sequence). Trimming took 5 bases from V and 4 from J; bases not matched to a gene: 3. The CDR3 is made up of 13 amino acids. CDR3 nucleotide sequence: TGTGCCTGGGCTAGCGGGGTATACAATGAGCAGTTCTTC. This codes for CAWASGVYNEQFF.

The sample holds a few counts of this clone. The chain uses TRBV11-2 and TRBJ1-5; 10 bases line up with TRBD1. Germline values: CDR1 SGHAT, CDR2 FQNNGV. The V gene end was trimmed by 5 bases and the J gene end by 7 bases; junction bases not matched to a gene: 8. The CDR3 runs to 15 residues. The CDR3: CASSAQGQGIQPQHF. The CDR3 coding sequence is TGTGCCAGCAGCGCTCAGGGACAGGGGATCCAGCCCCAGCATTTT. The variable domain in full, completed from reference TRBV11-2 and TRBJ1-5, reads EAGVAQSPRYKIIEKRQSVAFWCNPISGHATLYWYQQILGQGPKLLIQFQNNGVVDDSQLPKDRFSAERLKGVDSTLKIQPAKLEDSAVYLCASSAQGQGIQPQHFGDGTRLSIL.